This T cell receptor beta chain was obtained from a study of CD8+CD57+ T cells in acquired aplastic anemia. Study information: Sorted CD4+ and CD8+ cells yielded DNA averaging about 3.1 ug.

Researchers used genomic DNA as the template to profile TCR beta VDJ and CDR3. TCRdb processed the reads anew with MiXCR; each CDR3 protein has one entry. The sample contains a few hundred thousand distinct CDR3 sequences, 25% to 40% of which appear only once. Patients selected for sequencing had displayed CD8+CD57+ cell expansion by flow cytometry. There were no patients without severe acquired aplastic anemia. Each patient gave a blood sample that was collected before any therapy had been received. This clonotype was sampled from a human donor with aplastic anemia. Sequencing was carried out using sorted CD4+, CD8+, or CD8+CD57+ T cells (not recorded which) from PBMCs.

CDR3 sequence (DNA): TGTGCCAGCAGCCGGACTAGCGGGCGATACTACGAGCAGTACTTC. It encodes CASSRTSGRYYEQYF. The chain has TRBV3-1 and TRBJ2-7, with 11 bases matching TRBD2. After removal of 4 bases from V and 3 bases from J, the junction contained 5 bases not matched to a gene. The CDR3 sequence is 15 residues long. Germline V gene data show CDR1 as LGHDT and CDR2 as YNNKEL (reference sequence).